Below, 29 T cell receptor beta chains from the same sample are listed, as sequenced in a study of cytomegalovirus exposure and HLA in healthy donors (dated by TCRdb to between 2016 and 2019). Library method: the immunoSEQ multiplex PCR assay. TCRdb took over this immuneACCESS table, retaining in-frame rearrangements with V and J assigned. Such tables are incomplete; in checked studies, under half of the missing clones stem from an unresolved V gene, and the remainder is unexplained. In all, the sample holds 180,000 or so clones, and about 79% of those were seen once. The ten biggest clones cover over 10% of the sample. The sequenced sample was PBMCs. The receptor source for this set is a woman aged 25-40 years in good health and CMV-seropositive.

V usage is TRBV2 and J usage is TRBJ1-2; D perhaps matches TRBD1 (6 bases). Germline CDR1 reads SNHLY; CDR2 reads FYNNEI. V lost 5 bases, J lost 8 bases, and 12 bases lay in between. The length of the CDR3 is 12 residues. CDR3: CASSSNDRGYTF. The CDR3, as DNA: TGTGCCAGCAGTTCTAATGACAGGGGCTACACCTTC.

J is TRBJ2-5 and V is TRBV11-2; 11 bases match TRBD2. Per germline, CDR1 SGHAT and CDR2 FQNNGV. The CDR3 sequence is 16 residues long. V lost 4 bases to trimming and J lost 5 bases; unmatched junction nucleotides: 9. The CDR3 DNA reads as TGTGCCAGCAGCTCGTCACTAGCGGGAGTTCGGGAGACCCAGTACTTC. Translation gives CASSSSLAGVRETQYF.

The chain uses TRBV27 and TRBJ2-5; 7 bases line up with TRBD2. Germline V gene lookup returns CDR1 MNHEY and CDR2 SMNVEV (reference sequence). The CDR3 is made up of 16 amino acids. After removal of 5 bases from V and 5 bases from J, the junction contained 14 bases not matched to a gene. CDR3 sequence (DNA): TGTGCCAGCAGTCCCACTCCGGGCCCCGGGGGGGAGACCCAGTACTTC. Its protein is CASSPTPGPGGETQYF.

The chain uses TRBV5-1 and TRBJ2-2, with a possible D match to TRBD1 (8 bases). The CDR3 is made up of 15 amino acids. Trimming took 4 bases from V and 1 from J, leaving 11 bases between them. Per germline, CDR1 SGHRS and CDR2 YFSETQ. CDR3 residues: CASSSGTGNTGELFF. CDR3 nucleotide sequence: TGCGCCAGCAGCAGCGGGACAGGGAACACCGGGGAGCTGTTTTTT.

Note on this clone: One end of the junction fails to match germline, which may point to a read error. This chain uses TRBV7-7 with TRBJ2-5; a possible D gene is TRBD1 (5 bases). Germline CDR1 is SSHAT and CDR2 is FNYEAQ (reference sequence). CDR3 length: 14 amino acids. The CDR3 sequence: CASSPVRAGETQYF. The CDR3 DNA sequence: TGTGCTAGCAGCCCTGTCAGGGCCGGAGAGACCCAGTACTTC. The whole variable domain, filled in from reference TRBV7-7 and TRBJ2-5, reads GAGVSQSPRYKVTKRGQDVTLRCDPISSHATLYWYQQALGQGPEFLTYFNYEAQPDKSGLPSDRFSAERPEGSISTLTIQRTEQRDSAMYRCASSPVRAGETQYFGPGTRLLVL.

V usage is TRBV9 and J usage is TRBJ1-3; no clear D gene. The CDR3 loop spans 16 amino acids. The germline V gene has CDR1 SGDLS and CDR2 YYNGEE. The V and J ends lost 0 bases and 0 bases respectively, with 10 bases between them. Here the CDR3 reads CASSVGGRFSGNTIYF. CDR3 bases: TGTGCCAGCAGCGTAGGAGGGCGGTTCTCTGGAAACACCATATATTTT.

The chain uses TRBV10-3 and TRBJ2-1; perhaps TRBD2 as D (5 bases). Germline V gene data show CDR1 as ENHRY and CDR2 as SYGVKD. The CDR3 runs to 19 residues. Trimming took 0 bases from V and 0 from J, leaving 18 bases between them. The CDR3 sequence: CAISESSPYEGSSYNEQFF. CDR3 nucleotides: TGTGCCATCAGTGAGTCTAGCCCGTACGAGGGAAGCTCCTACAATGAGCAGTTCTTC.

V usage is TRBV2 and J usage is TRBJ1-5, with TRBD1 as a possible D gene (5 bases). Trimming pared 6 bases from V and 6 bases from J, leaving 9 bases between. This CDR3 has 12 amino acids. The germline gives CDR1 SNHLY, CDR2 FYNNEI. CDR3 DNA sequence: TGTGCCAGCAGCCAGGGAGGTCAGCCCCAGCATTTT. Protein: CASSQGGQPQHF.

The gene calls are TRBV19 and TRBJ1-2, with 7 bases matching TRBD1. The germline V gene has CDR1 LNHDA and CDR2 SQIVND (reference sequence). The junction had 10 bases not matched to a gene; V was cut back by 9 bases and J by 3 bases. The CDR3 extends over 14 amino acids. The CDR3, as DNA: TGTGCCAGCGACACAGGGGAAGGTTACTATGGCTACACCTTC. Amino acid sequence: CASDTGEGYYGYTF. Drawing the rest from reference TRBV19 and TRBJ1-2, the complete variable domain is DGGITQSPKYLFRKEGQNVTLSCEQNLNHDAMYWYRQDPGQGLRLIYYSQIVNDFQKGDIAEGYSVSREKKESFPLTVTSAQKNPTAFYLCASDTGEGYYGYTFGSGTRLTVV.

V gene TRBV27 combines with J gene TRBJ2-7; TRBD1 aligns across 9 bases. Unmatched junction bases numbered 4, after V lost 4 bases and J lost 3 bases. The CDR3 is 14 residues long. Germline values: CDR1 MNHEY, CDR2 SMNVEV (reference sequence). This CDR3 is CASSSPGQGYEQYF. CDR3 DNA sequence: TGTGCCAGCAGTTCACCGGGACAGGGCTACGAGCAGTACTTC.

CDR3: CASSVPGTGRNEQFF. The CDR3, as DNA: TGTGCCAGCAGCGTCCCCGGGACAGGGAGGAATGAGCAGTTCTTC. The chain couples TRBV4-2 to TRBJ2-1; 9 nucleotides agree with TRBD1. V lost 5 bases, J lost 7 bases, and 9 bases stayed unmatched. Per the germline V gene, CDR1 is LGHNA and CDR2 is YNFKEQ. CDR3 length equals 15 residues.

The V gene is TRBV29-1, the J gene TRBJ2-1; D uncertain. Trimming took 7 bases from V and 0 from J, leaving 7 bases between them. CDR3 size: 12 residues. The germline V gene has CDR1 SQVTM and CDR2 ANQGSEA. The CDR3 region is CSGESSYNEQFF. In nucleotides, the CDR3 is TGCAGCGGCGAGAGCTCCTACAATGAGCAGTTCTTC.

This chain links TRBV7-8 with TRBJ1-1; D is unresolved. Trimming cost V 1 base and J 8 bases, with 11 bases left between them. There are 13 residues in the CDR3. Germline CDR1 is SGHVS and CDR2 is FQNEAQ. CDR3 nucleotide sequence: TGTGCCAGCAGCTTAGGTGGAGGAGCGGAAGCTTTCTTT. Translated, it gives CASSLGGGAEAFF.

This clone was seen a single time. The chain has TRBV13 and TRBJ2-3; 8 bases are a match to TRBD1. The CDR3 is 17 residues long. The V and J ends lost 3 bases and 3 bases, in that order; junction bases with no gene match: 11. The germline gives CDR1 PRHDT, CDR2 FYEKMQ (reference sequence). CDR3 sequence (DNA): TGTGCCAGCAGCTTGGGGACAGGACGGTTTTCGACAGATACGCAGTATTTT. It translates to CASSLGTGRFSTDTQYF. The variable domain in full, completed from reference TRBV13 and TRBJ2-3, reads AAGVIQSPRHLIKEKRETATLKCYPIPRHDTVYWYQQGPGQDPQFLISFYEKMQSDKGSIPDRFSAQQFSDYHSELNMSSLELGDSALYFCASSLGTGRFSTDTQYFGPGTRLTVL.

This clone was picked up many times. The V and J genes are TRBV6-1 and TRBJ1-5, with TRBD1 matching 7 bases. The V and J ends lost 2 bases and 0 bases, in that order; junction bases with no gene match: 7. Germline assignment: CDR1 MNHNS and CDR2 SASEGT. The CDR3 loop spans 17 amino acids. The CDR3 region is CASSELRQGYSNQPQHF. For the CDR3, the DNA is TGTGCCAGCAGTGAACTGAGACAGGGTTATAGCAATCAGCCCCAGCATTTT.

DNA for the CDR3: TGCAGCGTTGAACTGGGGGGAAAACTGTTTTTT. Protein product: CSVELGGKLFF. The V and J genes are TRBV29-1 and TRBJ1-4; D is perhaps TRBD1 (5 bases). The CDR3 has 11 amino acids. Trimming shortened V by 2 bases and J by 10 bases, and 8 bases separated the two germline ends. The germline gives CDR1 SQVTM, CDR2 ANQGSEA.

The gene calls are TRBV7-8 and TRBJ2-7, with D tentatively TRBD1 (6 bases). Deletions cut 5 bases from V and 3 bases from J, with 23 bases between. The CDR3 has 17 amino acids. Germline lookup yields CDR1 SGHVS and CDR2 FQNEAQ. CDR3 residues: CASSARYRETGNYEQYF. The CDR3 DNA reads as TGTGCCAGCAGCGCGCGGTACAGGGAGACGGGGAACTACGAGCAGTACTTC. The complete variable domain, with remaining parts taken from reference TRBV7-8 and TRBJ2-7, reads GAGVSQSPRYKVAKRGQDVALRCDPISGHVSLFWYQQALGQGPEFLTYFQNEAQLDKSGLPSDRFFAERPEGSVSTLKIQRTQQEDSAVYLCASSARYRETGNYEQYFGPGTRLTVT.

There are a few counts of this clone. The J gene is TRBJ1-2, the V gene TRBV7-2; D uncertain. V dropped 1 base and J dropped 6 bases, with 15 bases sitting between them. Germline CDR1 and CDR2: SGHTA and FQGNSA. The CDR3 covers 15 residues. CDR3 in amino acids: CASSLDSPGFDGYTF. The CDR3 DNA follows: TGTGCCAGCAGCTTAGATAGTCCGGGGTTTGATGGCTACACCTTC.

CDR3 sequence reads: CASSPRGRSYEQYF. The CDR3 coding sequence is TGTGCCAGCAGCCCCAGGGGGCGAAGCTACGAGCAGTACTTC. This sequence joins TRBV28 and TRBJ2-7, with 8 bases matching TRBD1. The V segment lost 6 bases and the J segment 3 bases; nucleotides outside the gene matches: 7. CDR1 and CDR2 (germline): MDHEN, SYDVKM. The CDR3 sequence is 14 residues long.

The chain carries TRBV9 and TRBJ2-2; D is uncertain. Germline-derived CDR1 and CDR2 are SGDLS and YYNGEE. The V end lost 4 bases, the J end lost 6 bases, and 13 bases lay between the germline ends. This CDR3 region has 14 residues. CDR3 DNA: TGTGCCAGCAGCCCCCCTCTGAGTCCCGGGGAGCTGTTTTTT. It specifies CASSPPLSPGELFF.

This chain uses TRBV27 with TRBJ1-2; no firm D call. This CDR3 has 13 residues. V was cut by 1 base and J by 4 bases, with 7 bases left in between. From germline, CDR1 is MNHEY and CDR2 SMNVEV (reference sequence). The CDR3 reads CASSLYPSYGYTF. The CDR3 nucleotides are TGTGCCAGCAGTTTATATCCGTCCTATGGCTACACCTTC.

In nucleotides, the CDR3 is TGTGCCATCCGGGGTGTGGTTGAGAACGGGGAGCTGTTTTTT. As protein: CAIRGVVENGELFF. V and J are TRBV10-3 and TRBJ2-2; D may be TRBD2 (5 bases). V lost 8 bases, J lost 7 bases, and 17 bases lay in between. CDR3 length equals 14 residues. Germline CDR1 is ENHRY and CDR2 is SYGVKD.

This rearrangement joins TRBV4-1 to TRBJ2-5; D is undetermined. Germline V lookup: CDR1 MGHRA, CDR2 YSYEKL. The V and J ends lost 0 bases and 4 bases respectively, with 12 bases between them. This CDR3 spans 15 amino acids. For the CDR3, the DNA is TGCGCCAGCAGCCAAGATTCGGAGCTAATAGAGACCCAGTACTTC. This translates into CASSQDSELIETQYF.

The chain carries TRBV7-8 and TRBJ2-2; 7 bases are a match to TRBD1. Looked up from germline, CDR1 is SGHVS and CDR2 is FQNEAQ. With V trimmed by 2 bases and J by 6 bases, 3 bases remained unmatched. The CDR3 totals 14 residues. CDR3: CASSLWQGAGELFF. The CDR3 region has the DNA TGTGCCAGCAGCTTATGGCAGGGGGCCGGGGAGCTGTTTTTT.

The J gene is TRBJ2-1, the V gene TRBV10-2; tentative D call: TRBD2 (5 bases). Trimming cost V 6 bases and J 8 bases, with 17 bases left between them. Germline lookup yields CDR1 WSHSY and CDR2 SAAADI. The CDR3 is 14 residues long. The CDR3 region has the DNA TGCGCCAGCAGGTGGGGTGGGAGTTCGGATGAGCAGTTCTTC. Amino acids: CASRWGGSSDEQFF.

The chain links TRBV13 to TRBJ2-1; 14 bases fit TRBD2. Germline values: CDR1 PRHDT, CDR2 FYEKMQ (reference sequence). The V gene end was trimmed by 5 bases and the J gene end by 3 bases; junction bases not matched to a gene: 9. The CDR3 runs to 18 residues. For the CDR3, the DNA is TGTGCCAGCAGCCCAGGGACTAGCGGGGGAACCGACTACAATGAGCAGTTCTTC. This gives the protein CASSPGTSGGTDYNEQFF.

This chain links TRBV6-5 with TRBJ1-1; unclear D gene. This CDR3 contains 13 residues. V was cut by 5 bases and J by 1 base, with 8 bases left in between. CDR1 MNHEY and CDR2 SVGAGI come from the germline V gene. CDR3 bases: TGTGCCAGCAGTACGGTTCCGAACACTGAAGCTTTCTTT. It specifies CASSTVPNTEAFF.

The V and J genes are TRBV5-5 and TRBJ1-1; TRBD1 aligns across 8 bases. Germline values: CDR1 SGHKS, CDR2 YYEKEE (reference sequence). The CDR3 loop spans 13 amino acids. V was clipped by 3 bases and J by 10 bases; unmatched bases: 8. CDR3 sequence: CASSSDRVRVAFF. The CDR3 nucleotides are TGTGCCAGCAGCTCGGACAGGGTTCGGGTAGCTTTCTTT.

This sequence joins TRBV27 and TRBJ2-1; 9 nucleotides align to TRBD2. J gave up 4 bases and V 3 bases, and 16 bases lay outside the gene matches. The germline V gene has CDR1 MNHEY and CDR2 SMNVEV (reference sequence). CDR3 length equals 19 residues. The CDR3 reads CASSFRGGGRGWLYNEQFF. CDR3 bases: TGTGCCAGCAGTTTTCGGGGAGGCGGGAGGGGTTGGTTATACAATGAGCAGTTCTTC.